This T cell receptor beta chain was identified during a study of cytomegalovirus exposure and HLA in healthy donors. It was with 60 Vbeta and 13 Jbeta primers that the PCR ran. The method was immunoSEQ multiplex PCR; TCRdb's version includes in-frame clones alone and lacks a portion of them. Its table lists some 130,000 clones. CDR1 and CDR2 (germline): SGHNT, YENEEA. The CDR3 has 13 residues. Trimming removed 1 base at V and 4 bases at J, with 7 bases between. The rearrangement joins TRBV11-3 to TRBJ1-1; D call uncertain. This clonotype originated in a man aged 18 to 29 in good health and CMV-seronegative. Sequencing was carried out using PBMCs. The CDR3 loop reads CASSLVEGTEAFF. In DNA, the CDR3 is TGTGCCAGCAGCTTAGTCGAGGGCACTGAAGCTTTCTTT.